One and the same sample provided the 24 T cell receptor beta chains below, sequenced in a study of T cell repertoires in cytomegalovirus infection. TCRdb re-called the reads with MiXCR, one entry per CDR3 protein. The sample contains around 540,000 distinct CDR3 sequences, 30% to 35% of which appear only once. No cognate antigen is known for these TCRs. The source material was cultured PBMCs, sampled from culture after CMV antigen stimulation. The receptors originated from a human donor in good health (CMV status not recorded). Some clones in this sample may be carry-over from other donors' samples.

A word on this clonotype: This may stem from a read error, because a much larger clone lies one nucleotide away. The genes are TRBV7-2 and TRBJ2-1; possible D gene TRBD1, 5 bases. Trimming stripped 1 base from V and 7 bases from J, with 11 bases between. The CDR3 length is 14 residues. The V gene's germline CDR1 is SGHTA and CDR2 FQGNSA. DNA of the CDR3: TGTGCCAGCAGCTTAGACAGGTGGCGGAATGAGCAGTTCTTC. Translated, it gives CASSLDRWRNEQFF.

V and J are TRBV4-1 and TRBJ2-7; 7 bases map to TRBD2. CDR1 is MGHRA and CDR2 is YSYEKL in the germline V gene. The junction had 12 bases not matched to a gene; V was cut back by 1 base and J by 3 bases. This CDR3 has 17 amino acids. The CDR3 DNA follows: TGCGCCAGCAGCCAAGGAAGATTGGGCGGGGGTCTCTACGAGCAGTACTTC. Amino acid sequence: CASSQGRLGGGLYEQYF.

Here the CDR3 DNA reads TGCGCCAGCAGCCCGCGGGCTTTACGCTCCTACGAGCAGTACGTC. Translating it yields CASSPRALRSYEQYV. The V gene is TRBV4-1, the J gene TRBJ2-7; a possible D gene is TRBD2 (5 bases). CDR1 and CDR2 from the germline V gene are MGHRA and YSYEKL. The CDR3 is 15 residues long. V was cut by 4 bases and J by 0 bases, with 13 bases left in between.

This clonotype was counted a few times. The V gene is TRBV4-1, the J gene TRBJ1-4; D is perhaps TRBD1 (5 bases). V lost 0 bases, J lost 6 bases, and 14 bases lay in between. This CDR3 has 16 amino acids. Germline CDR1 and CDR2: MGHRA and YSYEKL. CDR3 bases: TGCGCCAGCAGCCAAGACGAGGGCCGGGGGGATGAAAAACTGTTTTTT. Translated, it gives CASSQDEGRGDEKLFF.

This clonotype was counted at least ten times. V and J are TRBV7-8 and TRBJ2-2; 7 nucleotides align to TRBD2. The length of the CDR3 is 19 residues. Unmatched junction bases numbered 18, after V lost 5 bases and J lost 3 bases. From germline, CDR1 is SGHVS and CDR2 FQNEAQ. The CDR3 loop reads CASSPPIWTRRRYTGELFF. The DNA for the CDR3 is TGTGCCAGCAGCCCCCCCATTTGGACTAGGAGACGATACACCGGGGAGCTGTTTTTT.

The chain couples TRBV7-9 to TRBJ1-5, with D maybe TRBD1 (6 bases). V dropped 1 base and J dropped 0 bases, with 16 bases sitting between them. The CDR3 totals 18 residues. Germline CDR1 and CDR2: SEHNR and FQNEAQ (reference sequence). The CDR3 region is CASSLVDIRTASNQPQHF. The CDR3 DNA follows: TGTGCCAGCAGCTTAGTGGACATACGGACAGCTAGCAATCAGCCCCAGCATTTT.

V is TRBV7-2 and J is TRBJ1-5; D is uncertain. The CDR3 loop spans 19 amino acids. V lost 1 base to trimming and J lost 0 bases, with 19 bases between them. CDR1 and CDR2 from the germline V gene are SGHTA and FQGNSA. Here the CDR3 reads CASSLVNFMWENSNQPQHF. CDR3 coding DNA: TGTGCCAGCAGCTTAGTTAACTTTATGTGGGAAAATAGCAATCAGCCCCAGCATTTT.

V is TRBV5-5 and J is TRBJ1-1; D is ambiguous. Germline assignment: CDR1 SGHKS and CDR2 YYEKEE (reference sequence). Trimming shortened V by 6 bases and J by 1 base, and 13 bases separated the two germline ends. The CDR3 consists of 14 residues. The CDR3 spells CASIRTNGNTEAFF. The CDR3 nucleotides are TGTGCCAGCATACGGACCAACGGGAACACTGAAGCTTTCTTT.

This clonotype was observed a handful of times. The chain combines TRBV10-3 with TRBJ1-5, with 8 bases fitting TRBD1. V shed 10 bases and J 3 bases; nucleotides not matched to a gene: 11. CDR1 and CDR2 (germline): ENHRY, SYGVKD. This CDR3 comprises 15 residues. In DNA, the CDR3 is TGTGCCACCGACTCCGGGACAGGACTCAATCAGCCCCAGCATTTT. Its protein product is CATDSGTGLNQPQHF.

The CDR3 sequence is CAIKERGTDTQYF. The CDR3 bases are TGTGCCATCAAGGAGAGGGGCACAGATACGCAGTATTTT. The chain couples TRBV10-3 to TRBJ2-3, with D possibly matching TRBD2 (5 bases). Deletions cut 7 bases from V and 1 base from J, with 9 bases between. The CDR3 length is 13 residues. The germline gives CDR1 ENHRY, CDR2 SYGVKD.

Only a few counts were recorded for this clonotype. The CDR3 coding sequence is TGTGCCAGCAGTTACCCCCGGAACGGCCCCTACGAGCAGTACTTC. Encoded protein: CASSYPRNGPYEQYF. J is TRBJ2-7 and V is TRBV6-2 or TRBV6-3; D remains unclear. This CDR3 spans 15 amino acids. CDR1 is MNHEY and CDR2 is SVGEGT in the germline V gene. Trimming removed 2 bases at V and 2 bases at J, with 13 bases between.

As to this clonotype: A much larger clone differs by one base, so this may be a read error. V is TRBV12-3 or TRBV12-4 and J is TRBJ2-1; D is undetermined. With 2 bases removed from V and 8 bases from J, the gap between germline ends came to 7 bases. There are 12 residues in the CDR3. This CDR3 is CASSLFGYEQFF. The CDR3 bases are TGTGCCAGCAGTTTATTCGGGTATGAGCAGTTCTTC.

Judged by abundance, this clonotype is medium-sized. The chain uses TRBV7-2 and TRBJ2-5; TRBD2 matches at 9 bases. CDR1 is SGHTA, CDR2 FQGNSA, per germline. The CDR3 is 13 amino acids. V shed 4 bases and J 3 bases; nucleotides not matched to a gene: 0. CDR3 in DNA: TGTGCCAGCAGCTCTAGCGGGGAAGAGACCCAGTACTTC. Amino acids: CASSSSGEETQYF.

This clonotype appeared a few times. The rearrangement links TRBV2 to TRBJ2-1; either TRBD1 or TRBD2 may supply D (5 bases each). Germline assignment: CDR1 SNHLY and CDR2 FYNNEI. The CDR3 consists of 13 residues. The ends were cut back, 7 bases at V and 6 bases at J, with 13 bases in the middle. CDR3 loop: CASIRYGGNEQFF. CDR3 DNA sequence: TGTGCCAGCATACGTTATGGGGGCAATGAGCAGTTCTTC.

The chain couples TRBV4-3 to TRBJ2-1; a weak D match, TRBD2 (5 bases). The germline V gene encodes CDR1 LGHNA and CDR2 YSLEER. The CDR3 runs to 15 residues. Deletions cut 1 base from V and 6 bases from J, with 13 bases between. The CDR3 DNA follows: TGCGCCAGCAGCCAAGTATTCGGGAATCGCAATGAGCAGTTCTTC. This sequence encodes CASSQVFGNRNEQFF.

This clonotype was observed a handful of times. This chain joins TRBV5-4 and TRBJ1-3; 9 nucleotides align to TRBD1. Germline CDR1 is SGHNT and CDR2 is YYREEE (reference sequence). CDR3 length equals 17 residues. V shed 4 bases and J 0 bases; nucleotides not matched to a gene: 8. Here the CDR3 reads CASSADRGSYSGNTIYF. CDR3 DNA sequence: TGTGCCAGCAGCGCGGACAGGGGTTCATACTCTGGAAACACCATATATTTT.

V gene TRBV7-2 combines with J gene TRBJ2-1; TRBD2 is a possible D gene (6 bases). The germline gives CDR1 SGHTA, CDR2 FQGNSA. The CDR3 is 15 residues long. V dropped 2 bases and J dropped 10 bases, with 18 bases sitting between them. Written as DNA, the CDR3 is TGTGCCAGCAGCTTATCTTCGGGAGCCGCGGGGGAGCAGTTCTTC. It is translated as CASSLSSGAAGEQFF.

V is TRBV28 and J is TRBJ1-5; 8 bases match TRBD1. The CDR3 covers 15 residues. CDR1 is MDHEN, CDR2 SYDVKM, per germline. The junction had 10 bases not matched to a gene; V was cut back by 6 bases and J by 6 bases. The CDR3 region has the DNA TGTGCCAGCAGCCTAAGGACAGGGTCCGGTCAGCCCCAGCATTTT. It yields the protein CASSLRTGSGQPQHF.

The chain combines TRBV12-3 or TRBV12-4 with TRBJ1-4; D is unclear. The CDR3 runs 13 residues. V lost 2 bases, J lost 7 bases, and 8 bases lay in between. CDR3 coding DNA: TGTGCCAGCAGTTTATCCTACATTGAAAAACTGTTTTTT. Residues: CASSLSYIEKLFF.

This clonotype was seen more than once but under ten times. This sequence joins TRBV4-1 and TRBJ2-1; 9 bases are shared with TRBD2. The CDR3 is made up of 15 amino acids. Germline CDR1 and CDR2: MGHRA and YSYEKL. J lost 9 bases, V lost 8 bases, and 14 bases had no gene match. The CDR3 region has the DNA TGCGCCAGCCCCCCCCCGCGGGAGGGCCGCATTGAGCAGTTCTTC. It yields the protein CASPPPREGRIEQFF.

The CDR3 bases are TGCGCCAGCAGCCAAGAGCCGACTTCCAATCAGCCCCAGCATTTT. Translation: CASSQEPTSNQPQHF. The rearrangement links TRBV4-3 to TRBJ1-5, with no clear D. CDR3 size: 15 residues. Trimming pared 0 bases from V and 3 bases from J, leaving 9 bases between. The germline V gene encodes CDR1 LGHNA and CDR2 YSLEER.

This clonotype showed up just once. V usage is TRBV6-8 and J usage is TRBJ2-7, with D possibly being TRBD1 or TRBD2 (6 bases each). V was trimmed by 5 bases and J by 3 bases, leaving 17 bases between them. The CDR3 covers 15 residues. Germline V gene sequence: CDR1 MNHGY, CDR2 SAAAGT. The CDR3 reads CASSLTRDNRYEQYF. The CDR3 DNA sequence: TGTGCCAGCAGTCTAACGCGGGACAACCGCTACGAGCAGTACTTC.

This clonotype was seen more than once but under ten times. The gene calls are TRBV7-2 and TRBJ2-3, with TRBD1 matching over 9 bases. The CDR3 has 20 residues. Germline V lookup: CDR1 SGHTA, CDR2 FQGNSA. With V trimmed by 3 bases and J by 5 bases, 21 bases remained unmatched. DNA of the CDR3: TGTGCCAGCAGCTTTGGGTCACAGGGGACAGGGTTATGGGGTGGAGATACGCAGTATTTT. Its translation is CASSFGSQGTGLWGGDTQYF.

This sequence joins TRBV4-2 and TRBJ2-2; the D is unclear. With 1 base removed from V and 3 bases from J, the gap between germline ends came to 9 bases. Germline V gene data show CDR1 as LGHNA and CDR2 as YNFKEQ. This CDR3 is built from 15 residues. The CDR3 DNA is TGTGCCAGCAGCCAAGTTAGCAGTTACACCGGGGAGCTGTTTTTT. Translating it yields CASSQVSSYTGELFF.